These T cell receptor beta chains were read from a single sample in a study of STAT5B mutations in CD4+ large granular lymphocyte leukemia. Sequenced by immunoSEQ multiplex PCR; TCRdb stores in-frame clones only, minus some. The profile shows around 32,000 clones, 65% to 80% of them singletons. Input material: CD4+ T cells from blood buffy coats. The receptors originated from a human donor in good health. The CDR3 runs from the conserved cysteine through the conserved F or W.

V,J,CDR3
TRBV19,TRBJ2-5,CASSIRGETQYF
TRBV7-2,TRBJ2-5,CASSLEGRARETQYF
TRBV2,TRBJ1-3,CASSPGMRNTIYF
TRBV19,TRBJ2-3,CASSIVSSTDTQYF
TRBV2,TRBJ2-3,CASPRTSGGELNTQYF
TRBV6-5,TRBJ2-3,CASSPGFDTQYF
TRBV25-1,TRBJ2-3,CASTRTGVSTDTQYF
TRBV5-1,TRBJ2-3,CASTQLAGVPGDTQYF
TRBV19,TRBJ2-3,CASGKGGGLRDTQYF
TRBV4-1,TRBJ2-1,CASSQDPGGDNEQFF
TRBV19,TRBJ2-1,CASSIVDRIHNEQFF
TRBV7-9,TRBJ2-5,CASSWSSGKETQYF
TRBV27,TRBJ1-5,CASGTGQARQPQHF
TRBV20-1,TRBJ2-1,CSANYNEQFF
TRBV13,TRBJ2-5,CASSLNHQETQYF
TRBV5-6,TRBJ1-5,CASSPGLGNQPQHF
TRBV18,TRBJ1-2,CASSPSRDGGYTF
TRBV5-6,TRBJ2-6,CASSLVHRSGANVLTF
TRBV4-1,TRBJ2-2,CASQRGDTNTGELFF
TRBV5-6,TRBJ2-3,CASSLYGQFTDTQYF
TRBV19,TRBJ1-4,CASRGTLPNEKLFF
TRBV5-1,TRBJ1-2,CASSLRYGREGNYGYTF
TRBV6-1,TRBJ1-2,CASTPPQRGLNGYTF
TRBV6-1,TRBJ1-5,CASSGTGEQPQHF
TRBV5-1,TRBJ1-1,CASSLGTWSGTEAFF
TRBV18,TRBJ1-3,CASSPDRVNTIYF
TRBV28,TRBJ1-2,CASSPPLSGTGNGYTF
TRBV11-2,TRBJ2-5,CASSLGGLLVGYQETQYF
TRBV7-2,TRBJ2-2,CASSLVSSMLDTGELFF
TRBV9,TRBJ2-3,CASSPMGGAGDTQYF
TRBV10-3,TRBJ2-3,CAISPGKDTQYF
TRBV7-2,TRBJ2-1,CASSRLAGVYNEQFF
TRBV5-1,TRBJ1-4,CASQDSRLANEKLFF
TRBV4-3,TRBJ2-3,CASSQEARFGDTQYF
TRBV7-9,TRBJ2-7,CASSRTSGSYEQYF
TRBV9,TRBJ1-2,CASSVGQELYGYTF
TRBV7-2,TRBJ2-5,CASSSGQGGPLTMSETQYF
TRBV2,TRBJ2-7,CASSERGTSYEQYF
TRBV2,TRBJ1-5,CASRDRTGGSWSNQPQHF
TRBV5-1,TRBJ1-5,CASSSGQVNQPQHF
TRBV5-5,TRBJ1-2,CASSLEVGPYGYTF
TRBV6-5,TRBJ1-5,CASSRGIGNNQPQHF
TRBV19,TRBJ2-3,CASSTTITSGNTDTQYF
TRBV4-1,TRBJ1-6,CASSQELPGGLKGETPLHF
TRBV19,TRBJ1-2,CASSIEGGGHYGYTF
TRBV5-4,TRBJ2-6,CASSLVGPGANVLTF
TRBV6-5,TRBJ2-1,CASSYRGTGSYNEQFF
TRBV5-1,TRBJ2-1,CASSQQVIQGSSYNEQFF
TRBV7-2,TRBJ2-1,CASSARDGNEQFF
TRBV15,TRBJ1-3,CATSRDPGPNTIYF
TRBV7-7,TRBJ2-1,CASSTAGSNEQFF
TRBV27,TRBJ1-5,CASSPGTVFQPQHF
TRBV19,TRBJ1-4,CASSTGGEKLFF
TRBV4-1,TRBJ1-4,CASSQSRGRDEKLFF
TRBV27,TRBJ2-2,CASSRRLSVNTGELFF
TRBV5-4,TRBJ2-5,CASSGGTDRVSETQYF